This record looks at one TCR beta chain sequence and its context. The data belong to a study of blood T cell repertoires in COVID-19. The J segment lost 1 base and the V segment lost 0 bases, leaving 6 bases of the junction unmatched. The CDR3 runs 16 residues. Sequencing used immunoSEQ multiplex PCR; TCRdb keeps in-frame clones, though not all of them. Among 25,000 to 35,000 clones listed, approximately 83% were seen once. This sequence originates from an older man with active COVID-19. The sequenced sample was peripheral blood. The chain is built from TRBV5-3 and TRBJ1-1; TRBD1 agrees at 7 bases. TRBV5-3 is an open reading frame whose function is uncertain. CDR3: CARSLASAGGNTEAFF. CDR3 DNA sequence: TGTGCCAGAAGCTTGGCCTCCGCAGGGGGGAACACTGAAGCTTTCTTT.